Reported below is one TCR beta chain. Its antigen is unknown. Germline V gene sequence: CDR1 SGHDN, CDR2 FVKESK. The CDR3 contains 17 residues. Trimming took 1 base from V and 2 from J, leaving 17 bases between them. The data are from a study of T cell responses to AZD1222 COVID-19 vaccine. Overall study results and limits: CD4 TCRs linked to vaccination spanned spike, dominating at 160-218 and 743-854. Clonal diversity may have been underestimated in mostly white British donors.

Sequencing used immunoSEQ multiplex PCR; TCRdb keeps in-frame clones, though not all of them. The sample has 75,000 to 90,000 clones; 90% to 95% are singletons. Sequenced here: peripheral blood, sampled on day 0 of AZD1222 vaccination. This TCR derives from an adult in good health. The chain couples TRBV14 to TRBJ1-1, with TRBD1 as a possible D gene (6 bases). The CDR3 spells CASSQVGGAAGNTEAFF. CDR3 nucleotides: TGTGCCAGCAGCCAAGTTGGGGGGGCCGCCGGCAACACTGAAGCTTTCTTT. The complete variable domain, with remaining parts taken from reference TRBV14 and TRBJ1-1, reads EAGVTQFPSHSVIEKGQTVTLRCDPISGHDNLYWYRRVMGKEIKFLLHFVKESKQDESGMPNNRFLAERTGGTYSTLKVQPAELEDSGVYFCASSQVGGAAGNTEAFFGQGTRLTVV.